This T cell receptor (beta chain) was identified during a study of shared clonotypes between healthy human individuals. In the study overall: The people who gave samples were a couple of women and a few men aged 18 to 49. Per donor, three plates held CD4 naive cells, three held CD4 memory, two held CD8 naive and one held CD8 memory. Findings of the study overall: A reduction in generation probabilities was seen for non-shared clonotypes relative to those shared by all four donors.

Note on this clone: Its target is not known.

The CDR3 is 16 residues long. Profiling relied on immunoSEQ multiplex PCR, and the TCRdb table lists in-frame clones only, not all of them. The sample carries 2 million to 2.5 million clones, over 85% recorded once. The source is a man aged 18 to 30 in good health. Some clones in this sample may be carry-over from other donors' samples. This chain connects TRBV21-1 to TRBJ1-1; the table's D call, TRBD1, was not checked against the DNA. TRBV21-1 is a listed pseudogene. The sequencing input was naive CD4+ T cells from PBMCs. Indicated subset: CD45RA+ positively selected. The CDR3 DNA follows: TGTGCCAGCAGCGTCTCGGTTGGACAGTATACTCTTGAAGCTTTCTTT. Its translation is CASSVSVGQYTLEAFF.